The source of this T cell receptor (beta chain) is a study of blood T cells in healthy people across ages. Healthy Caucasian individuals from Russia aged about 6 to 90 were enrolled as donors. Per sample, at least 5 micrograms of total RNA were extracted. The germline V gene has CDR1 SNHLY and CDR2 FYNNEI. CDR3 length equals 14 residues. Trimming stripped 6 bases from V and 9 bases from J, with 18 bases between. It was with a sample-barcoded 5' primer and a J-beta primer mix that a second PCR of roughly 7 to 11 cycles was run. Every sample gave at least 2.5 million paired-end reads containing CDR3. TCRdb recomputed calls from the 5' RACE reads with MiXCR, one row per CDR3 protein. The sample consists of roughly 1.5 million distinct CDR3 sequences, approximately 39% of them appearing once. Comment on this clonotype: Its cognate antigen is unknown.

Study-wide results and caveats: The unsorted PBMCs prevented any conclusive comparison of naive versus antigen-experienced cells.

The origin of this receptor is a woman between 18 and 30 years old in good health. The sequenced material came from blood. The chain couples TRBV2 to TRBJ1-5; no reliable D call. The CDR3 nucleotides read TGTGCCAGCAGACGAGAGGGCTCGGGGATGCCCCAGCATTTT. Its protein product is CASRREGSGMPQHF.